Listed below are T cell receptor beta chains from one sample, sequenced in a study of T cells in Graves' hyperthyroidism and ophthalmopathy. TCRdb re-analysed the multiplex PCR reads in MiXCR, keeping a single row per CDR3 protein. The sample carries 300,000 to 450,000 distinct CDR3 sequences, roughly 25% recorded once. The sample was blood. Source of these receptors: a man in his fifties with Graves' hyperthyroidism. CDR3s include the opening cysteine and the closing phenylalanine or tryptophan. Each record gives: D gene, clone size, V gene, J gene, CDR3 DNA, CDR3 protein. The D gene is left open where the match is weak. Expanded clones get a size class; other rows say once, few or many, or leave the size out.

.	few	TRBV27	TRBJ1-5	TGTGCCAGCAGTTTCGCGTCTAGCAATCAGCCCCAGCATTTT	CASSFASSNQPQHF
.	.	TRBV2	TRBJ2-1	TGTGCCAGCAGACGCTCTGACGGATCCTACAATGAGCAGTTCTTC	CASRRSDGSYNEQFF
.	.	TRBV6-1	TRBJ2-3	TGTGCCAGCAGAGCGGTAGGGGGGGCAGATACGCAGTATTTT	CASRAVGGADTQYF
.	.	TRBV4-1	TRBJ1-1	TGCGCCAGCAGCCAAGCCCAAGGGACTCTCGGGACCACTGAAGCTTTCTTT	CASSQAQGTLGTTEAFF
.	many	TRBV3-1	TRBJ2-1	TGTGCCAGCAGCCAAGGTCCCTACAATGAGCAGTTCTTC	CASSQGPYNEQFF
TRBD2	many	TRBV28	TRBJ2-1	TGTGCCAGCAGCAAGGGACTAGCGGGAGGCAATGAGCAGTTCTTC	CASSKGLAGGNEQFF
TRBD2	many	TRBV20-1	TRBJ2-3	TGCAGTGCTAGAGATGGGGGGGACCCAGATACGCAGTATTTT	CSARDGGDPDTQYF
TRBD1	.	TRBV7-6	TRBJ2-5	TGTGCCAGCACCTTAAGCGCAGGGGGTGAGACCCAGTACTTC	CASTLSAGGETQYF
.	few	TRBV10-3	TRBJ2-2	TGTGCCACCGGTTTGGCCGCCGGGGAGCTGTTTTTT	CATGLAAGELFF
TRBD1	.	TRBV29-1	TRBJ2-7	TGCAGCGACCGGGACAGGGGGCTGTACGAGCAGTACTTC	CSDRDRGLYEQYF
.	few	TRBV12-3/TRBV12-4	TRBJ1-2	TGTGCCAGCAGTCAAACAGTATACTATGGCTACACCTTC	CASSQTVYYGYTF
TRBD2	few	TRBV14	TRBJ2-1	TGTGCCAGCAGCTACACCCTGGCTAGCGGAAAATACAATGAGCAGTTCTTC	CASSYTLASGKYNEQFF